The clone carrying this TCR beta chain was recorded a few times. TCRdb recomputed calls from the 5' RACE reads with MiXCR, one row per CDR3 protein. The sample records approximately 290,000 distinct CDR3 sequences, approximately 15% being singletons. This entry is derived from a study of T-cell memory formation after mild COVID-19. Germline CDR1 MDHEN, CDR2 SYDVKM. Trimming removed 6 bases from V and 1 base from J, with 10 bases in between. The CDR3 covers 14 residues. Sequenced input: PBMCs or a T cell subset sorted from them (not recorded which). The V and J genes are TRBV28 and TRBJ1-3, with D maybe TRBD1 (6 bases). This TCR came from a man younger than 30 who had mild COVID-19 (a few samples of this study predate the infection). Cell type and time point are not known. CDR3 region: CASRTGPSGNTIYF. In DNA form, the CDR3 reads TGTGCCAGCAGGACAGGCCCTTCTGGAAACACCATATATTTT.